These 14 T cell receptor beta chains came from one sample sequenced in a study of cytomegalovirus exposure and HLA in healthy donors. TCRdb keeps only in-frame clones here, not all; method: immunoSEQ multiplex PCR. The sample contains roughly 130,000 clones, 89% of which appear only once. The source material was PBMCs. The receptors stem from a woman between 18 and 29 years old in good health and CMV-seropositive.

V gene TRBV5-1 combines with J gene TRBJ2-7, with 7 bases aligning to TRBD2. The V segment lost 1 base and the J segment 4 bases; nucleotides outside the gene matches: 11. This CDR3 comprises 16 residues. Per the germline V gene, CDR1 is SGHRS and CDR2 is YFSETQ. CDR3 region: CASSLRSSPGGYEQYF. The CDR3 DNA reads TGCGCCAGCAGCTTGCGGAGTTCCCCGGGGGGATACGAGCAGTACTTC.

The chain couples TRBV4-2 to TRBJ2-1; 7 bases match TRBD2. V shed 3 bases and J 5 bases; nucleotides not matched to a gene: 1. The CDR3 has 13 amino acids. Germline V CDR1 and CDR2: LGHNA, YNFKEQ. The CDR3 loop is CASSQGGDNEQFF. CDR3 DNA: TGTGCCAGCAGCCAGGGGGGGGACAATGAGCAGTTCTTC.

The table lists this clone with a count of one. This sequence joins TRBV4-1 and TRBJ2-5; TRBD2 agrees at 7 bases. From germline, CDR1 is MGHRA and CDR2 YSYEKL. Trimming took 4 bases from V and 2 from J; bases not matched to a gene: 13. The CDR3 length is 17 residues. In nucleotides, the CDR3 is TGCGCCAGCAGCCGATCCCCAGGGTTGGGGGGGCAAGAGACCCAGTACTTC. Protein: CASSRSPGLGGQETQYF.

The CDR3 DNA is TGTGCCATCAGGGGACAGACTATGAACACTGAAGCTTTCTTT. This codes for CAIRGQTMNTEAFF. The chain uses TRBV10-3 and TRBJ1-1; 7 positions match TRBD1. The CDR3 consists of 14 residues. V was pared by 6 bases and J by 0 bases, with 4 bases of the junction left unmatched. Per the germline V gene, CDR1 is ENHRY and CDR2 is SYGVKD.

This clone was detected once. The chain couples TRBV2 to TRBJ1-1, with 8 bases fitting TRBD1. The CDR3 sequence is 13 residues long. Trimming took 5 bases from V and 6 from J; bases not matched to a gene: 5. The germline gives CDR1 SNHLY, CDR2 FYNNEI. The CDR3 bases are TGTGCCAGCAGTTACTCACAGGGGGCTGAAGCTTTCTTT. Encoded protein: CASSYSQGAEAFF.

This clone was found once. This chain uses TRBV5-4 with TRBJ2-7, with D tentatively TRBD1 (6 bases). V lost 9 bases and J 7 bases, leaving 23 bases between the germline ends. This CDR3 region has 14 residues. Germline CDR1 reads SGHNT; CDR2 reads YYREEE (reference sequence). The CDR3 DNA is TGTGCCACTTCAAGGACAGACATTGCAAGGGAGCAGTACTTC. Translating gives CATSRTDIAREQYF. The full variable domain, completed using reference TRBV5-4 and TRBJ2-7, is ETGVTQSPTHLIKTRGQQVTLRCSSQSGHNTVSWYQQALGQGPQFIFQYYREEENGRGNFPPRFSGLQFPNYSSELNVNALELDDSALYLCATSRTDIAREQYFGPGTRLTVT.

The chain couples TRBV19 to TRBJ1-2; no definite D call. The CDR3 has 15 amino acids. The germline CDR1 and CDR2 sequences are LNHDA and SQIVND (reference sequence). V was pared by 7 bases and J by 4 bases, with 19 bases between. The chain's CDR3 is CASKNPPGTSYGYTF. DNA for the CDR3: TGTGCCAGTAAAAATCCGCCGGGAACAAGCTATGGCTACACCTTC.

The chain combines TRBV11-3 with TRBJ2-1; 10 nucleotides align to TRBD2. The V and J ends lost 0 bases and 6 bases, in that order; junction bases with no gene match: 5. Germline V CDR1 and CDR2: SGHNT, YENEEA. The CDR3 is made up of 16 amino acids. The CDR3 sequence: CASSLDTLAGSNEQFF. The CDR3 DNA sequence: TGTGCCAGCAGCTTAGATACACTAGCGGGGAGCAATGAGCAGTTCTTC.

Of note for this clone: Other DNA sequences of this sample code for an identical CDR3. The J gene is TRBJ1-1, the V gene TRBV27; D unclear. The CDR3 sequence is 13 residues long. Trimming took off 5 bases at V and 1 base at J, with 8 bases between the two ends. Germline V gene data show CDR1 as MNHEY and CDR2 as SMNVEV (reference sequence). CDR3 sequence reads: CASSLGGNTEAFF. The DNA for the CDR3 is TGTGCCAGCAGTCTAGGAGGGAACACTGAAGCTTTCTTT.

The rearrangement joins TRBV6-5 to TRBJ2-7, with TRBD2 matching 8 bases. Germline values: CDR1 MNHEY, CDR2 SVGAGI. This CDR3 has 15 residues. The V segment lost 7 bases and the J segment 4 bases; nucleotides outside the gene matches: 12. For the CDR3, the DNA is TGTGCCAGCACCCGACCGGGCGGGGGGCTGTACGAGCAGTACTTC. Amino acids: CASTRPGGGLYEQYF.

The CDR3 DNA follows: TGTGCCAGGACAGGGGGCTACGAGCAGTACTTC. This sequence encodes CARTGGYEQYF. The gene calls are TRBV14 and TRBJ2-7; 9 nucleotides agree with TRBD1. Germline trimming cut 9 bases from V and 3 bases from J; bases unmatched to any gene: 0. The germline V gene encodes CDR1 SGHDN and CDR2 FVKESK. The CDR3 has 11 amino acids.

This chain connects TRBV28 to TRBJ1-5; TRBD1 might be the D (6 bases). This CDR3 comprises 15 residues. Deletions cut 7 bases from V and 4 bases from J, with 17 bases between. In germline, CDR1 is MDHEN, CDR2 SYDVKM. The CDR3 DNA reads TGTGCCAGCACTTTTTGGGGGCAGAATAATCAGCCCCAGCATTTT. It is translated as CASTFWGQNNQPQHF.

This rearrangement joins TRBV6-5 to TRBJ2-3; D unclear. The CDR3 contains 14 residues. Trimming removed 5 bases from V and 0 bases from J, with 9 bases in between. Germline V CDR1 and CDR2: MNHEY, SVGAGI. The chain's CDR3 is CASSQQSSTDTQYF. CDR3 coding DNA: TGTGCCAGCAGTCAACAATCGAGCACAGATACGCAGTATTTT.

This clone was detected a few times. The same CDR3 arises from other DNA sequences in this sample as well. The V gene is TRBV5-6, the J gene TRBJ2-2; TRBD2 matches at 9 bases. CDR1 and CDR2 from the germline V gene are SGHDT and YYEEEE. V was pared by 4 bases and J by 1 base, with 2 bases of the junction left unmatched. The CDR3 is 15 amino acids. CDR3 coding DNA: TGTGCCAGCAGCCCAGCGGGGGGGAACACCGGGGAGCTGTTTTTT. This sequence encodes CASSPAGGNTGELFF.